This record covers a single TCR beta chain. The data are from a study of patients and donors after allogeneic stem cell transplantation. TCRdb re-analysed the RT-PCR reads in MiXCR, keeping a single row per CDR3 protein. The data hold roughly 940,000 distinct CDR3 sequences, with about a sixth observed a single time. This TCR was sampled from a human donor who was either an allogeneic HSCT recipient or a stem cell or donor lymphocyte infusion donor (not recorded which). It is not recorded whose cells these are; they may come from a transplant donor. The sequenced sample consisted of blood, either unsorted or a sorted T cell fraction (not recorded which).

CDR3 DNA sequence: TGCGCCAGCAGCTTGGCGTTCCTTTACCAAGAGACCCAGTACTTC. Amino acids: CASSLAFLYQETQYF. The chain combines TRBV5-1 with TRBJ2-5; D is ambiguous. Germline loops: CDR1 SGHRS, CDR2 YFSETQ. This CDR3 comprises 15 residues. Trimming stripped 0 bases from V and 0 bases from J, with 9 bases between.